Presented here are 28 T cell receptor beta chains from one specimen sequenced in a study of blood T cell repertoires in COVID-19. The data were produced by immunoSEQ multiplex PCR, yet TCRdb's version contains in-frame clones alone and is incomplete. The sample holds 150,000 to 200,000 clones, 84% seen once. Sequencing used PBMCs or T cells enriched from blood (not recorded which). The source of these receptors is a young woman who had been exposed to COVID-19.

This rearrangement joins TRBV12-3 or TRBV12-4 to TRBJ1-1, with D uncertain. Trimming removed 7 bases from V and 0 bases from J, with 9 bases in between. The CDR3 runs 13 residues. CDR3 sequence (DNA): TGTGCCAGCAAGAACTTGATGAACACTGAAGCTTTCTTT. Amino acids: CASKNLMNTEAFF.

This sequence joins TRBV6-2 or TRBV6-3 and TRBJ2-7; possibly TRBD2 for D (6 bases). Germline V gene lookup returns CDR1 MNHEY and CDR2 SVGEGT. CDR3 length: 11 residues. Trimming stripped 5 bases from V and 10 bases from J, with 12 bases between. The CDR3 DNA reads TGTGCCAGCAGTCAGGCGGCGGGACAGTACTTC. As protein: CASSQAAGQYF.

This clone was seen only once. The chain uses TRBV10-1 and TRBJ2-5; TRBD2 agrees at 8 bases. CDR1 WNHNN and CDR2 SYGVQD come from the germline V gene (reference sequence). CDR3 size: 16 residues. The ends lost 0 bases at V and 0 bases at J; junction bases unmatched: 3. Here the CDR3 reads CASSESRGGNQETQYF. The CDR3 coding sequence is TGCGCCAGCAGTGAGTCTCGGGGGGGAAACCAAGAGACCCAGTACTTC.

The chain recombines TRBV5-4 with TRBJ1-2; 10 positions agree with TRBD1. This CDR3 comprises 13 residues. V shed 2 bases, J shed 6 bases, and the junction held 1 base outside the gene matches. Per the germline V gene, CDR1 is SGHNT and CDR2 is YYREEE (reference sequence). In DNA, the CDR3 is TGTGCCAGCAGCTTTGGACAGGGGGATGGCTACACCTTC. Translating gives CASSFGQGDGYTF. The complete variable domain, with remaining parts taken from reference TRBV5-4 and TRBJ1-2, reads ETGVTQSPTHLIKTRGQQVTLRCSSQSGHNTVSWYQQALGQGPQFIFQYYREEENGRGNFPPRFSGLQFPNYSSELNVNALELDDSALYLCASSFGQGDGYTFGSGTRLTVV.

This chain connects TRBV3-1 (or the pseudogene TRBV3-2) to TRBJ1-4; D gene ambiguous. The germline V and J ends were trimmed by 2 bases and 5 bases, with 6 bases remaining between them. There are 13 residues in the CDR3. Per germline, CDR1 LGHDT and CDR2 YNNKEL (reference sequence). The CDR3 coding sequence is TGTGCCAGCAGCCAATGGGAGAATGAAAAACTGTTTTTT. It codes for CASSQWENEKLFF.

The chain couples TRBV9 to TRBJ1-5; D is unclear. The germline V and J ends were trimmed by 7 bases and 4 bases, with 9 bases remaining between them. Germline V lookup: CDR1 SGDLS, CDR2 YYNGEE. CDR3 length equals 12 residues. CDR3: CASGTVNQPQHF. CDR3 nucleotide sequence: TGTGCCAGCGGTACAGTAAATCAGCCCCAGCATTTT. The variable domain in full, completed from reference TRBV9 and TRBJ1-5, reads DSGVTQTPKHLITATGQRVTLRCSPRSGDLSVYWYQQSLDQGLQFLIQYYNGEERAKGNILERFSAQQFPDLHSELNLSSLELGDSALYFCASGTVNQPQHFGDGTRLSIL.

This rearrangement joins TRBV7-2 to TRBJ1-5, with TRBD1 matching 10 bases. Germline-derived CDR1 and CDR2 are SGHTA and FQGNSA. J lost 5 bases, V lost 1 base, and 2 bases had no gene match. This CDR3 spans 15 amino acids. The CDR3 region is CASSLDGTGDQPQHF. CDR3 DNA: TGTGCCAGCAGCTTAGATGGGACAGGGGATCAGCCCCAGCATTTT.

The chain is built from TRBV19 and TRBJ1-5; D remains unclear. Per germline, CDR1 LNHDA and CDR2 SQIVND (reference sequence). Trimming shortened V by 3 bases and J by 7 bases, and 7 bases separated the two germline ends. The CDR3 spans 12 residues. The CDR3 is CASSIGGQPQHF. The DNA of the CDR3 is TGTGCCAGTAGTATCGGAGGGCAGCCCCAGCATTTT. The full variable domain, rest sourced from reference TRBV19 and TRBJ1-5, is DGGITQSPKYLFRKEGQNVTLSCEQNLNHDAMYWYRQDPGQGLRLIYYSQIVNDFQKGDIAEGYSVSREKKESFPLTVTSAQKNPTAFYLCASSIGGQPQHFGDGTRLSIL.

This clone was seen a single time. Sequence at one end of the junction differs from germline and may be a read error. The V gene is TRBV6-5, the J gene TRBJ1-2; 9 positions match TRBD1. The CDR3 contains 15 residues. The germline V gene has CDR1 MNHEY and CDR2 SVGAGI. In DNA, the CDR3 is TGTGCCAGCAGAGTACAGGGGGCGCGGGGGTATGGCCACACCTTC. Protein sequence: CASRVQGARGYGHTF.

The chain recombines TRBV29-1 with TRBJ1-3; possibly TRBD1 for D (6 bases). CDR3 length: 13 amino acids. The V end lost 3 bases, the J end lost 6 bases, and 12 bases lay between the germline ends. CDR1 SQVTM and CDR2 ANQGSEA come from the germline V gene. The CDR3 DNA sequence: TGCAGCGTTGACGTCAGGGGATTAAACACCATATATTTT. Translation gives CSVDVRGLNTIYF. The entire variable domain, with the rest obtained from reference TRBV29-1 and TRBJ1-3, is as follows: SAVISQKPSRDICQRGTSLTIQCQVDSQVTMMFWYRQQPGQSLTLIATANQGSEATYESGFVIDKFPISRPNLTFSTLTVSNMSPEDSSIYLCSVDVRGLNTIYFGEGSWLTVV.

The J gene is TRBJ1-1, the V gene TRBV15; weak D call: TRBD1 (6 bases). This CDR3 contains 18 residues. From germline, CDR1 is LNHNV and CDR2 YYDKDF (reference sequence). V lost 3 bases and J 2 bases, leaving 22 bases between the germline ends. The CDR3 is CATSRAMVPGAPNTEAFF. The CDR3 nucleotides read TGTGCCACCAGCAGGGCTATGGTTCCAGGGGCCCCTAACACTGAAGCTTTCTTT.

The V call is TRBV7-9, the J call TRBJ2-7; D is ambiguous. Between the trimmed V and J ends, which lost 1 base and 2 bases, there was a span of 9 bases. Germline V gene sequence: CDR1 SEHNR, CDR2 FQNEAQ (reference sequence). The CDR3 is 14 amino acids. The CDR3 loop is CASSLGYRPYEQYF. The CDR3 coding sequence is TGTGCCAGCAGCTTAGGCTACAGACCCTACGAGCAGTACTTC.

This clone has only one observation. The chain joins TRBV7-9 to TRBJ1-2; 9 bases align to TRBD1. Looked up from germline, CDR1 is SEHNR and CDR2 is FQNEAQ (reference sequence). With 1 base clipped from V and 4 bases from J, the junction kept 1 base outside the gene matches. The CDR3 extends over 14 amino acids. The CDR3 DNA is TGTGCCAGCAGCTTAGGGACAGGGGCCTATGGCTACACCTTC. It codes for CASSLGTGAYGYTF.

A few counts support this clone. V and J are TRBV9 and TRBJ2-1; 8 bases map to TRBD1. The CDR3 extends over 17 amino acids. The V gene's germline CDR1 is SGDLS and CDR2 YYNGEE. V shed 4 bases and J 8 bases; nucleotides not matched to a gene: 17. The CDR3 here is CASSFNIRDRGRDEQFF. The CDR3 DNA reads TGTGCCAGCAGCTTTAACATAAGAGACAGGGGTCGAGATGAGCAGTTCTTC.

The chain uses TRBV27 and TRBJ2-7; 9 bases fit TRBD2. Trimming cost V 6 bases and J 6 bases; bases outside gene matches: 18. The CDR3 is 17 amino acids. Germline assignment: CDR1 MNHEY and CDR2 SMNVEV (reference sequence). The CDR3 nucleotides are TGTGCCAGCAGCCCTACTCGCGGACTAGCGAGAGTAGCCGAGCAGTACTTC. Its protein is CASSPTRGLARVAEQYF.

The chain links TRBV5-1 to TRBJ1-3; TRBD1 matches at 8 bases. V was pared by 1 base and J by 0 bases, with 3 bases of the junction left unmatched. CDR3 size: 16 residues. Germline values: CDR1 SGHRS, CDR2 YFSETQ. The CDR3 DNA is TGCGCCAGCAGCTTGTCAACAGGGGGCTCTGGAAACACCATATATTTT. Translating gives CASSLSTGGSGNTIYF. Drawing the rest from reference TRBV5-1 and TRBJ1-3, the complete variable domain is KAGVTQTPRYLIKTRGQQVTLSCSPISGHRSVSWYQQTPGQGLQFLFEYFSETQRNKGNFPGRFSGRQFSNSRSEMNVSTLELGDSALYLCASSLSTGGSGNTIYFGEGSWLTVV.

This chain uses TRBV2 with TRBJ2-5; the D is unclear. CDR3 length: 14 residues. Germline-derived CDR1 and CDR2 are SNHLY and FYNNEI. Trimming pared 2 bases from V and 5 bases from J, leaving 12 bases between. The CDR3 coding sequence is TGTGCCAGCAGTGAACTGATTGGCGGCGAGACCCAGTACTTC. Amino acids: CASSELIGGETQYF.

This clone is a singleton in its sample. The gene calls are TRBV27 and TRBJ1-5; maybe TRBD1 (5 bases). The V gene lost 5 bases and the J gene lost 2 bases, with 19 bases spanning the gap. The germline V gene has CDR1 MNHEY and CDR2 SMNVEV (reference sequence). The length of the CDR3 is 17 residues. The CDR3 here is CASSLGAGGKGNQPQHF. The CDR3 bases are TGTGCCAGCAGTCTAGGTGCCGGGGGGAAGGGCAATCAGCCCCAGCATTTT.

V usage is TRBV6-6 and J usage is TRBJ2-1; 9 bases are shared with TRBD2. Germline trimming cut 6 bases from V and 3 bases from J; bases unmatched to any gene: 6. The CDR3 loop spans 15 amino acids. Germline V gene data show CDR1 as MNHNY and CDR2 as SVGAGI (reference sequence). The CDR3 sequence is CASRGAGGIYNEQFF. The CDR3 DNA reads TGTGCCAGCAGGGGCGCGGGGGGGATCTACAATGAGCAGTTCTTC.

The DNA for the CDR3 is TGTGCCAGCAGTTACTTACTAGCGGGGGGTACCTACGAGCAGTACTTC. Translated, it gives CASSYLLAGGTYEQYF. V and J are TRBV6-2 or TRBV6-3 and TRBJ2-7; 12 bases match TRBD2. V dropped 1 base and J dropped 2; count of bases not matched to a gene: 3. In germline, CDR1 is MNHEY, CDR2 SVGEGT. The CDR3 is 16 amino acids.

The rearrangement uses TRBV27 and TRBJ1-2; 8 positions match TRBD1. This CDR3 is built from 14 residues. Trimming cost V 6 bases and J 3 bases; bases outside gene matches: 6. Germline CDR1 MNHEY, CDR2 SMNVEV (reference sequence). DNA for the CDR3: TGTGCCAGCAGCGTCAGGGGGCAGCACTATGGCTACACCTTC. It specifies CASSVRGQHYGYTF.

The chain employs TRBV7-9 and TRBJ2-3; the match to TRBD1 covers 10 bases. The germline gives CDR1 SEHNR, CDR2 FQNEAQ (reference sequence). V was pared by 5 bases and J by 3 bases, with 5 bases of the junction left unmatched. The CDR3 covers 15 residues. The CDR3 nucleotides are TGTGCCAGCAGCCCGGGACAGGGGTGGACAGATACGCAGTATTTT. Its translation: CASSPGQGWTDTQYF.

This clone was observed a single time. The CDR3 loop is CASSPLMGAANTEAFF. DNA for the CDR3: TGTGCCAGCTCACCACTGATGGGGGCGGCGAACACTGAAGCTTTCTTT. The V gene is TRBV18, the J gene TRBJ1-1, with a weak D call TRBD1 (6 bases). The germline CDR1 and CDR2 sequences are KGHSH and LQKENI. There are 16 residues in the CDR3. V was trimmed by 1 base and J by 1 base, leaving 13 bases between them.

The chain couples TRBV15 to TRBJ1-6; D uncertain. Germline-derived CDR1 and CDR2 are LNHNV and YYDKDF (reference sequence). V shed 5 bases and J shed 7 bases, with 15 bases lying between them. CDR3 length: 15 residues. In DNA, the CDR3 is TGTGCCACCAGCGCCTGGCGGCAAGCCAATTCACCCCTCCACTTT. Translating it yields CATSAWRQANSPLHF.

The chain is built from TRBV4-3 and TRBJ1-3, with TRBD1 identical over 7 bases. CDR1 is LGHNA and CDR2 is YSLEER in the germline V gene. Trimming at V came to 1 base and at J to 0 bases, leaving 6 bases not matched to a gene. The CDR3 totals 17 residues. CDR3 loop: CASSQVQGPYSGNTIYF. The CDR3 nucleotides read TGCGCCAGCAGCCAAGTACAGGGGCCTTACTCTGGAAACACCATATATTTT.

By sample fraction, this clone is medium-sized. The J gene is TRBJ1-2, the V gene TRBV2, with D perhaps matching TRBD1 (5 bases). Looked up from germline, CDR1 is SNHLY and CDR2 is FYNNEI. V was pared by 6 bases and J by 8 bases, with 25 bases between. This CDR3 comprises 16 residues. The CDR3 loop is CASRGFRTSDSLGYTF. The CDR3 DNA is TGTGCCAGCAGAGGGTTCCGGACATCTGACTCTCTAGGCTACACCTTC.

This rearrangement joins TRBV18 to TRBJ2-5; TRBD1 agrees at 8 bases. With V trimmed by 2 bases and J by 5 bases, 7 bases remained unmatched. This CDR3 is 15 amino acids long. CDR1 and CDR2 from the germline V gene are KGHSH and LQKENI. CDR3 residues: CASSPRQGAEETQYF. In DNA form, the CDR3 reads TGTGCCAGCTCACCAAGGCAGGGGGCGGAGGAGACCCAGTACTTC.

This rearrangement joins TRBV3-1 (or the pseudogene TRBV3-2) to TRBJ2-4; D is possibly TRBD2 (5 bases). Trimming pared 7 bases from V and 7 bases from J, leaving 17 bases between. Per the germline V gene, CDR1 is LGHDT and CDR2 is YNNKEL (reference sequence). CDR3 size: 14 residues. CDR3 sequence: CASTPDSKNNIQYF. The CDR3 nucleotides read TGTGCCAGCACCCCGGACTCAAAAAATAACATTCAGTACTTC.